The 11 T cell receptor beta chains below all came from one sample that was sequenced in a study of shared clonotypes between healthy human individuals. TCRdb's copy holds only in-frame clones and misses some; the assay was immunoSEQ multiplex PCR. Of about 1.5 million clones listed, 95% to 99% are singletons. The sequencing input was naive CD4+ T cells sorted from blood. Subset described: CD45RA+ positively selected. Receptors originate from a man younger than 45 in good health.

This chain connects TRBV5-1 to TRBJ1-5; a possible D gene is TRBD1 (5 bases). Trimming took 0 bases from V and 3 from J, leaving 16 bases between them. Germline V lookup: CDR1 SGHRS, CDR2 YFSETQ. CDR3 length: 17 residues. The CDR3 region is CASSLAPTVGDNQPQHF. The CDR3 coding sequence is TGCGCCAGCAGCTTGGCCCCGACAGTAGGGGACAATCAGCCCCAGCATTTT.

The chain employs TRBV28 and TRBJ2-3; TRBD1 matches 9 bases. Germline CDR1 reads MDHEN; CDR2 reads SYDVKM. Trimming cost V 4 bases and J 13 bases; bases outside gene matches: 3. The CDR3 covers 11 residues. As DNA, the CDR3 is TGTGCCAGCAGTTGGGACAGGGAGAAGTATTTT. It specifies CASSWDREKYF. The entire variable domain, with the rest obtained from reference TRBV28 and TRBJ2-3, is as follows: DVKVTQSSRYLVKRTGEKVFLECVQDMDHENMFWYRQDPGLGLRLIYFSYDVKMKEKGDIPEGYSVSREKKERFSLILESASTNQTSMYLCASSWDREKYFGPGTRLTVL.

In the case of this clone: At the DNA level, this CDR3 is encoded by other sequences in the same sample as well. The chain employs TRBV5-1 and TRBJ2-1; 11 nucleotides align to TRBD2. Per germline, CDR1 SGHRS and CDR2 YFSETQ. The CDR3 is made up of 15 amino acids. The V gene end was trimmed by 4 bases and the J gene end by 6 bases; junction bases not matched to a gene: 6. The DNA for the CDR3 is TGCGCCAGCAGCCCGGGGACTAGCGGCCTCAATGAGCAGTTCTTC. Its protein product is CASSPGTSGLNEQFF.

This clone was picked up one time. The genes are TRBV10-2 and TRBJ2-1; D is perhaps TRBD2 (6 bases). Germline V CDR1 and CDR2: WSHSY, SAAADI. CDR3 length: 15 amino acids. Trimming took off 8 bases at V and 10 bases at J, with 24 bases between the two ends. CDR3 in DNA: TGCGCCAGCCTCCCGGCTAGCGCGTCAGGATTCGAGCAGTTCTTC. Translated: CASLPASASGFEQFF.

In regard to this clone: The same CDR3 is also encoded by other DNA sequences in this sample. The V call is TRBV9, the J call TRBJ2-1; D remains unclear. The CDR3 consists of 13 residues. Trimming took 0 bases from V and 7 from J, leaving 8 bases between them. In germline, CDR1 is SGDLS, CDR2 YYNGEE. CDR3 region: CASSVASRNEQFF. CDR3 bases: TGTGCCAGCAGCGTAGCTTCACGGAATGAGCAGTTCTTC.

Turning to this clone: This CDR3 is also generated by other DNA sequences in the sample. The chain uses TRBV28 and TRBJ1-5; D is uncertain. CDR1 and CDR2 (germline): MDHEN, SYDVKM. CDR3 length: 12 amino acids. V dropped 2 bases and J dropped 6 bases, with 5 bases sitting between them. DNA of the CDR3: TGTGCCAGCAGTTTAGCAGGTCAGCCCCAGCATTTT. It specifies CASSLAGQPQHF.

The V gene is TRBV5-1, the J gene TRBJ2-2; 7 nucleotides match TRBD1. The CDR3 consists of 16 residues. In germline, CDR1 is SGHRS, CDR2 YFSETQ. Trimming took 2 bases from V and 4 from J; bases not matched to a gene: 8. The DNA for the CDR3 is TGCGCCAGCAGCTTTAGACAGGGATGGTCCACCGGGGAGCTGTTTTTT. Translated: CASSFRQGWSTGELFF.

This chain connects TRBV5-1 to TRBJ2-6, with D hard to call. The V and J ends lost 4 bases and 4 bases respectively, with 9 bases between them. This CDR3 comprises 14 residues. The V gene's germline CDR1 is SGHRS and CDR2 YFSETQ. In DNA, the CDR3 is TGCGCCAGCAGCGAAGGCGGCGGGGCCAACGTCCTGACTTTC. Its protein is CASSEGGGANVLTF.

The chain has TRBV2 and TRBJ2-1; 10 nucleotides line up with TRBD2. V lost 2 bases to trimming and J lost 4 bases; unmatched junction nucleotides: 5. Germline values: CDR1 SNHLY, CDR2 FYNNEI. The length of the CDR3 is 16 residues. CDR3 amino acids: CASSEFGSGGYNEQFF. The CDR3 DNA is TGTGCCAGCAGTGAATTTGGTAGCGGGGGGTACAATGAGCAGTTCTTC.

V usage is TRBV7-9 and J usage is TRBJ2-1; D uncertain. The CDR3 contains 17 residues. V was cut by 5 bases and J by 6 bases, with 23 bases left in between. From germline, CDR1 is SEHNR and CDR2 FQNEAQ (reference sequence). The CDR3 region has the DNA TGTGCCAGCAGCCGACCCACCCTCTCGACTCGCGGCAATGAGCAGTTCTTC. Protein sequence: CASSRPTLSTRGNEQFF. The whole variable domain, remainder taken from reference TRBV7-9 and TRBJ2-1, is DTGVSQNPRHKITKRGQNVTFRCDPISEHNRLYWYRQTLGQGPEFLTYFQNEAQLEKSRLLSDRFSAERPKGSFSTLEIQRTEQGDSAMYLCASSRPTLSTRGNEQFFGPGTRLTVL.

This chain links TRBV7-2 with TRBJ2-2; D is possibly TRBD2 (6 bases). Germline CDR1 SGHTA, CDR2 FQGNSA. Trimming left V 3 bases short and J 1 base short, with 12 bases between. The CDR3 contains 16 residues. The CDR3 protein is CASSFNSRENTGELFF. The CDR3, as DNA: TGTGCCAGCAGCTTTAACTCGCGGGAGAACACCGGGGAGCTGTTTTTT.